The rows below give T cell receptor beta chains drawn from one sample of a study of cytomegalovirus exposure and HLA in healthy donors. Using immunoSEQ multiplex PCR, the repertoire was profiled, and TCRdb retains in-frame clones only, with some absent. The sample includes over 85,000 clones, approximately 93% of them seen just once. The sequenced sample was PBMCs. These receptors originate from a woman in her twenties or thirties in good health and CMV-seropositive. The conserved cysteine and the conserved F or W are not part of the CDR3 here.

J gene: TRBJ1-2
V gene: TRBV28
CDR3 protein: ASSNSGTAGYT

J gene: TRBJ2-1
V gene: TRBV2
CDR3 protein: ASLEQVYNEQF

J gene: TRBJ2-7
V gene: TRBV28
CDR3 protein: ASSFRDKLRAQY

J gene: TRBJ2-5
V gene: TRBV7-9
CDR3 protein: ASSSSGNQETQY

J gene: TRBJ2-1
V gene: TRBV10-3
CDR3 protein: AIQGTSGSGEQF

J gene: TRBJ1-5
V gene: TRBV19
CDR3 protein: ASSTMTDNHQPQH

J gene: TRBJ1-2
V gene: TRBV9
CDR3 protein: ASSVMGWAPRGINYGYT

J gene: TRBJ1-4
V gene: TRBV10-3
CDR3 protein: AISELAEKLF

J gene: TRBJ2-7
V gene: TRBV30
CDR3 protein: ALGTSGSKIGYEQY

J gene: TRBJ1-3
V gene: TRBV9
CDR3 protein: ASSVVGGNTIY

J gene: TRBJ2-3
V gene: TRBV18
CDR3 protein: ASSRGFRTDTQY

J gene: TRBJ1-2
V gene: TRBV30
CDR3 protein: AWTLRGTDGYT

J gene: TRBJ1-2
V gene: TRBV6-6
CDR3 protein: ASSYIQLANYGYT

J gene: TRBJ2-1
V gene: TRBV7-2
CDR3 protein: ASSSGLAGMVNYEQF

J gene: TRBJ2-1
V gene: TRBV4-3
CDR3 protein: ASSQERIPYNEQF

J gene: TRBJ1-1
V gene: TRBV19
CDR3 protein: ASSPRGRSSTEAF

J gene: TRBJ2-1
V gene: TRBV9
CDR3 protein: ASSPPGQGVGYNEQF

J gene: TRBJ2-3
V gene: TRBV7-2
CDR3 protein: ASSLTSAYTDTQY

J gene: TRBJ2-2
V gene: TRBV7-9
CDR3 protein: ASSRTGELF

J gene: TRBJ1-2
V gene: TRBV10-3
CDR3 protein: AISESPGGYT

J gene: TRBJ2-2
V gene: TRBV27
CDR3 protein: ASSGLAGRAPGELF

J gene: TRBJ1-5
V gene: TRBV5-5
CDR3 protein: ASTSTGGDSNQPQH

J gene: TRBJ2-7
V gene: TRBV5-4
CDR3 protein: ASSPGAGGYEQY

J gene: TRBJ2-4
V gene: TRBV6-6
CDR3 protein: ASSYGQGGGVIQY

J gene: TRBJ2-4
V gene: TRBV28
CDR3 protein: ASSLFQGWNIQY

J gene: TRBJ1-5
V gene: TRBV28
CDR3 protein: ASSFWDRSSNQPQH

J gene: TRBJ2-7
V gene: TRBV6-6
CDR3 protein: ASSVLAGAYEQY

J gene: TRBJ1-4
V gene: TRBV6-5
CDR3 protein: ASSVRGIGKLF

J gene: TRBJ2-6
V gene: TRBV4-3
CDR3 protein: ASSQDFQSGANVLT

J gene: TRBJ1-4
V gene: TRBV25-1
CDR3 protein: ASSDHGTAPEKLF

J gene: TRBJ1-2
V gene: TRBV13
CDR3 protein: ASSSRTGSYGYT

J gene: TRBJ2-1
V gene: TRBV10-1
CDR3 protein: ASSETYSSADEQF

J gene: TRBJ1-2
V gene: TRBV27
CDR3 protein: ASSFQTGGGNYGYT

J gene: TRBJ2-2
V gene: TRBV2
CDR3 protein: ASRGTSGRAGGELF

J gene: TRBJ2-6
V gene: TRBV11-2
CDR3 protein: ASRPSSGRSGANVLT

J gene: TRBJ2-1
V gene: TRBV6-4
CDR3 protein: ASSAGQGANEQF

J gene: TRBJ2-1
V gene: TRBV7-3
CDR3 protein: ASSVPGLGYNEQF

J gene: TRBJ1-1
V gene: TRBV27
CDR3 protein: ASSFGVMANTEAF

J gene: TRBJ2-7
V gene: TRBV5-4
CDR3 protein: ASSLGQGGSYEQY

J gene: TRBJ1-2
V gene: TRBV28
CDR3 protein: ASSSGYRLNYGYT

J gene: TRBJ2-1
V gene: TRBV7-2
CDR3 protein: ASSLLNSGTQF